These T cell receptor beta chains were read from a single sample in a study of CD8 T cells in Susac syndrome. TCRdb recomputed calls from the immunoSEQ multiplex PCR reads with MiXCR, one row per CDR3 protein. Of about 180,000 distinct CDR3 sequences listed, roughly 94% were seen once; the top ten hold approximately 0.11%. The material sequenced was CD4+ T cells from PBMCs. These receptors were obtained from a human donor with Susac syndrome. The CDR3 runs from the conserved cysteine through the conserved F or W. D genes are given only for firm matches. Size values are once, few and many counts, or a class for expanded clones, and some rows have none.

>TRBV27|NA|TRBJ2-1|NA
CASSLRRRQFF
>TRBV5-4|NA|TRBJ2-5|NA
CASSDTRFLETQYF
>TRBV7-3|NA|TRBJ1-1|NA
CASSEAGPTRVAFF
>TRBV7-2|NA|TRBJ2-5|NA
CASSQRGPTQETQYF
>TRBV10-3|NA|TRBJ2-7|NA
CAISDPGQPSYEQYF
>TRBV20-1|NA|TRBJ1-6|NA
CSARGLGGYNSPLHF
>TRBV5-6|NA|TRBJ1-2|TRBD1
CASSLARGQGGGYTF
>TRBV5-1|NA|TRBJ2-1|NA
CASTHTGDNEQFF
>TRBV3-1|once|TRBJ1-2|TRBD1
CASSQKSSPGTGTSYTF
>TRBV20-1|NA|TRBJ2-2|NA
CSASSRGYTGELFF
>TRBV12-3/TRBV12-4|NA|TRBJ2-3|NA
CASSLRAGGKDTQYF
>TRBV29-1|NA|TRBJ2-4|NA
CSVGSLAKNIQYF
>TRBV20-1|once|TRBJ2-7|NA
CSARGRRSYEQYF
>TRBV18|NA|TRBJ2-6|NA
CASSPPRSVSGANVLTF
>TRBV29-1|NA|TRBJ2-3|NA
CSVEGTSRTDTQYF
>TRBV12-3/TRBV12-4|NA|TRBJ2-3|NA
CASRLGEESTDTQYF
>TRBV12-3/TRBV12-4|NA|TRBJ2-5|NA
CASSFRGETQYF
>TRBV11-2|NA|TRBJ2-2|NA
CASSFQTGSTGELFF
>TRBV2|NA|TRBJ2-7|NA
CASSGGGLVSSYEQYF
>TRBV9|NA|TRBJ1-4|NA
CASSVGSQGEKLFF
>TRBV20-1|NA|TRBJ1-5|TRBD1
CSASRQGYSNQPQHF
>TRBV2|NA|TRBJ1-1|NA
CASSAGPANTEAFF
>TRBV7-2|NA|TRBJ2-7|TRBD2
CASSPRTSGVDEQYF
>TRBV12-3/TRBV12-4|NA|TRBJ1-4|NA
CASNLGEKLFF
>TRBV4-3|NA|TRBJ1-6|NA
CASSQEIPGRAYNSPLHF
>TRBV11-2|NA|TRBJ2-7|NA
CASSPSRSLYEQYF
>TRBV5-1|NA|TRBJ2-1|NA
CASTKGGTGAQNEQFF
>TRBV3-1|NA|TRBJ2-5|NA
CASWGNSLQETQYF
>TRBV4-1|NA|TRBJ2-4|NA
CASSLLALAKNIQYF
>TRBV29-1|NA|TRBJ1-2|NA
CSVAGRNYGYTF
>TRBV30|NA|TRBJ1-1|TRBD1
CAWDRVNTEAFF
>TRBV9|NA|TRBJ2-7|TRBD2
CASSSRAGAAYEQYF
>TRBV27|NA|TRBJ1-5|NA
CASSASILSAQHF
>TRBV6-6|NA|TRBJ2-2|NA
CASSLTEVGRELFF
>TRBV2|NA|TRBJ2-6|NA
CASSGRSSGANVLTF
>TRBV7-9|NA|TRBJ1-6|TRBD1
CATRLAATGGNNSPLHF
>TRBV6-5|NA|TRBJ2-7|NA
CASATSAYEQYF
>TRBV25-1|NA|TRBJ2-5|TRBD2
CASSALNRGGTGTQYF
>TRBV5-6|NA|TRBJ2-1|TRBD1
CASSLYRDRYNEQFF
>TRBV12-3/TRBV12-4|NA|TRBJ2-5|NA
CASSLARAAPKGTQYF
>TRBV7-2|once|TRBJ2-1|NA
CASSRTGNSRGEQFF
>TRBV13|NA|TRBJ1-2|NA
CASSPTEGGYTF
>TRBV18|NA|TRBJ2-7|NA
CASSPFGTYEQYF
>TRBV24-1|NA|TRBJ2-3|TRBD1
CATSDNQGAGDTQYF
>TRBV4-1|NA|TRBJ1-1|TRBD1
CASSPTGLNTEAFF
>TRBV18|NA|TRBJ2-7|NA
CASSPLGLAYEQYF
>TRBV2|NA|TRBJ2-4|NA
CASSEGLRDIQYF
>TRBV29-1|NA|TRBJ2-3|NA
CSVEYWGADTQYF
>TRBV9|NA|TRBJ2-5|NA
CASSVGRGGVETQYF
>TRBV12-3/TRBV12-4|once|TRBJ1-2|NA
CASRPMRVGYTF